Shown below are 10 T cell receptor beta chains from a single sample sequenced in a study of blood T cell repertoires in COVID-19. Profiled with immunoSEQ multiplex PCR; TCRdb holds only in-frame clones, not every one. There are 150,000 to 200,000 clones in the sample; about 88% occur only once, and less than 3.5% lies in the top ten. The sample comprised peripheral blood. These TCRs come from a woman in her twenties or thirties with active or convalescent COVID-19.

The V and J genes are TRBV11-2 and TRBJ1-1; D call uncertain. The CDR3 is 16 residues long. CDR1 is SGHAT, CDR2 FQNNGV, per germline. V dropped 1 base and J dropped 0 bases, with 12 bases sitting between them. CDR3 residues: CASSLGWRAMNTEAFF. The CDR3 DNA reads TGTGCCAGCAGCTTAGGGTGGAGAGCCATGAACACTGAAGCTTTCTTT.

This clone was counted between two and nine times. The chain carries TRBV4-1 and TRBJ2-2; D perhaps matches TRBD1 (6 bases). From germline, CDR1 is MGHRA and CDR2 YSYEKL. Trimming took 0 bases from V and 7 from J, leaving 12 bases between them. The CDR3 spans 15 residues. The CDR3 region is CASSQDAAGVGELFF. CDR3 nucleotide sequence: TGCGCCAGCAGCCAAGATGCCGCAGGGGTCGGGGAGCTGTTTTTT.

This clone was observed once. This chain uses TRBV2 with TRBJ1-1; TRBD1 matches 7 bases. J lost 6 bases, V lost 3 bases, and 7 bases had no gene match. CDR3 length: 14 amino acids. Germline-derived CDR1 and CDR2 are SNHLY and FYNNEI. CDR3 in amino acids: CASSDQTGTAEAFF. CDR3 in DNA: TGTGCCAGCAGTGATCAGACCGGGACAGCTGAAGCTTTCTTT.

The J gene is TRBJ2-7, the V gene TRBV28; D remains ambiguous. CDR3 length equals 13 residues. Per germline, CDR1 MDHEN and CDR2 SYDVKM. V was pared by 4 bases and J by 7 bases, with 14 bases between. The CDR3 DNA follows: TGTGCCAGCAGTTCCCTCCGGGTGGAGGAGCAGTACTTC. Protein product: CASSSLRVEEQYF.

The V and J genes are TRBV5-1 and TRBJ1-2; TRBD1 might be the D (5 bases). Trimming removed 1 base at V and 7 bases at J, with 14 bases between. Looked up from germline, CDR1 is SGHRS and CDR2 is YFSETQ. This CDR3 has 14 amino acids. CDR3 in DNA: TGCGCCAGCAGCTTGAACGGGGGGACCTCTGGCTACACCTTC. Its translation: CASSLNGGTSGYTF. The full variable domain, rest sourced from reference TRBV5-1 and TRBJ1-2, is KAGVTQTPRYLIKTRGQQVTLSCSPISGHRSVSWYQQTPGQGLQFLFEYFSETQRNKGNFPGRFSGRQFSNSRSEMNVSTLELGDSALYLCASSLNGGTSGYTFGSGTRLTVV.

This chain links TRBV3-1 (or the pseudogene TRBV3-2) with TRBJ1-1; 7 bases are shared with TRBD1. The CDR3 covers 15 residues. J gave up 6 bases and V 3 bases, and 10 bases lay outside the gene matches. Germline V gene lookup returns CDR1 LGHDT and CDR2 YNNKEL (reference sequence). The CDR3 nucleotides are TGTGCCAGCAGCCAGAGACAGGGCCCGAAGGCTGAAGCTTTCTTT. This translates into CASSQRQGPKAEAFF.

V and J are TRBV14 and TRBJ2-7, with D tentatively TRBD1 (5 bases). CDR1 is SGHDN and CDR2 is FVKESK in the germline V gene. This CDR3 has 14 amino acids. V lost 0 bases and J 3 bases, leaving 9 bases between the germline ends. The CDR3 is CASSQETGRYEQYF. The CDR3, as DNA: TGTGCCAGCAGCCAAGAAACAGGTCGCTACGAGCAGTACTTC.

The chain links TRBV28 to TRBJ2-3; maybe TRBD2 (6 bases). Germline CDR1 reads MDHEN; CDR2 reads SYDVKM. CDR3 length equals 16 residues. V was trimmed by 10 bases and J by 1 base, leaving 21 bases between them. The CDR3 region is CANPGLSKRGTDTQYF. Here the CDR3 DNA reads TGTGCCAACCCGGGACTTTCTAAAAGGGGCACAGATACGCAGTATTTT. Complete variable domain (other parts from reference TRBV28 and TRBJ2-3): DVKVTQSSRYLVKRTGEKVFLECVQDMDHENMFWYRQDPGLGLRLIYFSYDVKMKEKGDIPEGYSVSREKKERFSLILESASTNQTSMYLCANPGLSKRGTDTQYFGPGTRLTVL.

The chain carries TRBV27 and TRBJ1-2; 7 nucleotides align to TRBD1. The J segment lost 7 bases and the V segment lost 6 bases, leaving 8 bases of the junction unmatched. Germline CDR1 is MNHEY and CDR2 is SMNVEV (reference sequence). The CDR3 totals 13 residues. In nucleotides, the CDR3 is TGTGCCAGCAGGTCAGACAGGGCCTCTGGCTACACCTTC. It codes for CASRSDRASGYTF.

The J gene is TRBJ2-7, the V gene TRBV7-2, with TRBD1 as a possible D gene (6 bases). The germline V and J ends were trimmed by 6 bases and 5 bases, with 20 bases remaining between them. The germline CDR1 and CDR2 sequences are SGHTA and FQGNSA. This CDR3 region has 15 residues. The CDR3 DNA reads TGTGCCAGCAGTTCTCAGGGGCTTATGGTCGACGAGCAGTACTTC. Protein product: CASSSQGLMVDEQYF.